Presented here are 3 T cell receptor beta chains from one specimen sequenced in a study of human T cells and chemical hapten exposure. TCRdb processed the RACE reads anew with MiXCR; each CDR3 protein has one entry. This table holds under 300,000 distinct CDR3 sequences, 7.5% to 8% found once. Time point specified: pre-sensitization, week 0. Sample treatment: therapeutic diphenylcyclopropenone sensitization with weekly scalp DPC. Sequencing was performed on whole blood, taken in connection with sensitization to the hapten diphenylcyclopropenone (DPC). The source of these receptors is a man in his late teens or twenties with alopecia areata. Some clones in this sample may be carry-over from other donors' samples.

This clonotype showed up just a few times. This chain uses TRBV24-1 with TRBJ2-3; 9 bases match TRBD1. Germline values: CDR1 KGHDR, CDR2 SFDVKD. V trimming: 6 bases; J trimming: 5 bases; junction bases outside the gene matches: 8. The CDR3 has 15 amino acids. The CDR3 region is CATSRTGGAGDTQYF. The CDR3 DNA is TGTGCCACCAGTCGAACAGGGGGCGCGGGAGATACGCAGTATTTT.

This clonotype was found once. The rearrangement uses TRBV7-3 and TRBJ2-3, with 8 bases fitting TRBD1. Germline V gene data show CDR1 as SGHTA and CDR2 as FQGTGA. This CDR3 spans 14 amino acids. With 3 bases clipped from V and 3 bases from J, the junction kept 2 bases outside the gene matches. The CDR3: CASSFRGRTDTQYF. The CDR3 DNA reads TGTGCCAGCAGCTTCAGGGGGCGTACAGATACGCAGTATTTT.

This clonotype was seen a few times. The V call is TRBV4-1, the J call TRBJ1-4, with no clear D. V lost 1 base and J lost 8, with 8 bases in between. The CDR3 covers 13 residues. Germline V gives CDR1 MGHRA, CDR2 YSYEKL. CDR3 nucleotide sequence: TGCGCCAGCAGCCAAGTATCACGGGAAAAACTGTTTTTT. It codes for CASSQVSREKLFF.